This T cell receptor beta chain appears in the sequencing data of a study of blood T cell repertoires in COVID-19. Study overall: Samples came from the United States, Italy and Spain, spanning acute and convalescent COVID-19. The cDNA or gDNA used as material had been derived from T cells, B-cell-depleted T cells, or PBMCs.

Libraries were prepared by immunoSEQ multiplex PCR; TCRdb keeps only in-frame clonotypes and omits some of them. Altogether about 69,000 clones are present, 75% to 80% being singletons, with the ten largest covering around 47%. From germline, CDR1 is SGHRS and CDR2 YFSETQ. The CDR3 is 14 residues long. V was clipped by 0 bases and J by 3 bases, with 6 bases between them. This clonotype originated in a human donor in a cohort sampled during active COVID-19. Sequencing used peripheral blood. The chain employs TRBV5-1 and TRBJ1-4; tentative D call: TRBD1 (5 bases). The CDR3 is CASSLGGSNEKLFF. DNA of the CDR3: TGCGCCAGCAGCTTGGGGGGCTCTAATGAAAAACTGTTTTTT.